This T cell receptor beta chain emerged from a study of tumor-infiltrating lymphocytes in localized non-small cell lung cancer. Germline V CDR1 and CDR2: SEHNR, FQNEAQ (reference sequence). This CDR3 contains 15 residues. V dropped 1 base and J dropped 0 bases, with 10 bases sitting between them. General observations from the study: TCRbeta sequencing showed higher T cell infiltration in tumors than uninvolved lung.

On this clone itself: Its antigen remains unknown.

Using immunoSEQ multiplex PCR, the repertoire was profiled, and TCRdb retains in-frame clones only, with some absent. The sample lists tens of thousands of clones; 80% to 90% were seen once. The gene calls are TRBV7-9 and TRBJ2-7; D unresolved. This TCR came from a human donor with non-small cell lung cancer. Sequencing used lung tumor tissue. This chain's CDR3 is CASSLVAATSYEQYF. The DNA for the CDR3 is TGTGCCAGCAGCTTAGTGGCAGCAACCTCCTACGAGCAGTACTTC.